This T cell receptor (beta chain) was sequenced during a study of neurological immune-mediated disorders. This clonotype has a count of ten or more. Time point of the sample: longitudinal time-point 1 (baseline). The authors produced cDNA by 5'RACE using 10-nucleotide random UMIs. Using its own MiXCR run on the 5' RACE reads, TCRdb lists one record per CDR3 protein. Counted here are 40,000 or so distinct CDR3 sequences, approximately 3% occurring once; the ten biggest clones make up roughly 7.7%. The ends lost 4 bases at V and 0 bases at J; junction bases unmatched: 6. The CDR3 spans 16 residues. CDR1 and CDR2 (germline): MDHEN, SYDVKM.

This sequence joins TRBV28 and TRBJ2-1; 7 bases align to TRBD1. The clonotype comes from a woman aged 55 to 70 with multiple sclerosis. The specimen sequenced was PBMCs. CDR3 sequence (DNA): TGTGCCAGCAGTTATTACAGGGGTGGCTCCTACAATGAGCAGTTCTTC. Its protein is CASSYYRGGSYNEQFF.